One sample yielded the 10 T cell receptor beta chains listed below, sequenced in a study of radiotherapy plus CTLA-4 blockade in lung cancer listed by TCRdb under 2018. The method was the immunoSEQ multiplex PCR assay. TCRdb took over this immuneACCESS table, retaining in-frame rearrangements with V and J assigned. Such tables are incomplete; in checked studies, under half of the missing clones stem from an unresolved V gene, and the remainder is unexplained. For this sample there are approximately 46,000 clones; roughly 84% appear just once. Approximately 30% of the sample is taken by the ten largest. The sample in question was peripheral blood, obtained from a patient treated with radiotherapy plus ipilimumab. The receptors here all came from a human donor with non-small cell lung cancer whose response to radiotherapy plus ipilimumab could not be evaluated.

The CDR3 nucleotides read TGCGCCAGCAGCCAAGGGGGGGTTGGGGTAGGCACAGATACGCAGTATTTT. Amino acid sequence: CASSQGGVGVGTDTQYF. The gene calls are TRBV4-1 and TRBJ2-3, with D possibly matching TRBD2 (6 bases). V lost 1 base to trimming and J lost 1 base, with 15 bases between them. The CDR3 is 17 residues long. Germline V CDR1 and CDR2: MGHRA, YSYEKL.

The chain is built from TRBV4-1 and TRBJ2-7, with D possibly TRBD1 on 6 matching bases. The CDR3 consists of 15 residues. Germline values: CDR1 MGHRA, CDR2 YSYEKL. V was pared by 1 base and J by 2 bases, with 12 bases between. The chain's CDR3 is CASSQVNRVPYEQYF. The CDR3 bases are TGCGCCAGCAGCCAAGTTAACAGGGTGCCCTACGAGCAGTACTTC.

The rearrangement uses TRBV11-2 and TRBJ2-7; TRBD2 matches at 11 bases. J gave up 1 base and V 2 bases, and 10 bases lay outside the gene matches. The CDR3 is 18 residues long. The germline CDR1 and CDR2 sequences are SGHAT and FQNNGV. The DNA for the CDR3 is TGTGCCAGCAGCTTATATTCCACGGGACTAGCGGAGTCCTACGAGCAGTACTTC. Translated: CASSLYSTGLAESYEQYF.

This clone was observed a few times. The rearrangement uses TRBV6-6 and TRBJ1-2, with 7 bases that match TRBD1. V lost 1 base, J lost 4 bases, and 6 bases stayed unmatched. The CDR3 has 15 amino acids. CDR1 MNHNY and CDR2 SVGAGI come from the germline V gene (reference sequence). The CDR3 sequence is CASSYYWDRRYGYTF. The CDR3 DNA is TGTGCCAGCAGTTACTACTGGGACAGACGCTATGGCTACACCTTC.

The CDR3 loop reads CASSSQGATGELFF. The DNA of the CDR3 is TGTGCCAGCAGCTCCCAAGGGGCGACCGGGGAGCTGTTTTTT. This chain connects TRBV7-3 to TRBJ2-2; weak D call: TRBD1 (5 bases). Germline V lookup: CDR1 SGHTA, CDR2 FQGTGA. CDR3 length: 14 amino acids. V dropped 4 bases and J dropped 5 bases, with 11 bases sitting between them.

The chain employs TRBV4-1 and TRBJ2-3; D gene unclear. CDR1 is MGHRA and CDR2 is YSYEKL in the germline V gene. The CDR3 loop spans 15 amino acids. V lost 1 base, J lost 0 bases, and 8 bases lay in between. In DNA, the CDR3 is TGCGCCAGCAGCCAAGCGTCTAGTAGCACAGATACGCAGTATTTT. Translated: CASSQASSSTDTQYF.

The chain is built from TRBV5-1 and TRBJ2-2; D perhaps matches TRBD2 (5 bases). The CDR3 spans 16 residues. Germline-derived CDR1 and CDR2 are SGHRS and YFSETQ. Trimming removed 7 bases at V and 2 bases at J, with 18 bases between. The CDR3 loop is CASGAGPRGNTGELFF. The CDR3 DNA is TGCGCCAGCGGAGCCGGGCCCCGGGGTAACACCGGGGAGCTGTTTTTT. The full variable domain, with the rest looked up from reference TRBV5-1 and TRBJ2-2, is KAGVTQTPRYLIKTRGQQVTLSCSPISGHRSVSWYQQTPGQGLQFLFEYFSETQRNKGNFPGRFSGRQFSNSRSEMNVSTLELGDSALYLCASGAGPRGNTGELFFGEGSRLTVL.

The J gene is TRBJ1-2, the V gene TRBV28; 7 nucleotides line up with TRBD1. J gave up 5 bases and V 5 bases, and 8 bases lay outside the gene matches. Germline V CDR1 and CDR2: MDHEN, SYDVKM. The CDR3 length is 14 residues. Here the CDR3 DNA reads TGTGCCAGCAGTCCACCGGGACAGACTTATGGCTACACCTTC. Translated, it gives CASSPPGQTYGYTF.

This rearrangement joins TRBV7-2 to TRBJ2-1, with 9 bases identical to TRBD2. The ends lost 4 bases at V and 6 bases at J; junction bases unmatched: 13. This CDR3 region has 17 residues. Per the germline V gene, CDR1 is SGHTA and CDR2 is FQGNSA. The CDR3: CASSSTVGTSLANEQFF. In DNA, the CDR3 is TGTGCCAGCAGCTCTACCGTGGGGACTAGCCTAGCCAATGAGCAGTTCTTC.

This clone was observed a handful of times. The genes are TRBV10-3 and TRBJ2-3; 14 nucleotides agree with TRBD2. V dropped 2 bases and J dropped 3; count of bases not matched to a gene: 1. Per the germline V gene, CDR1 is ENHRY and CDR2 is SYGVKD. The CDR3 totals 16 residues. The CDR3, as DNA: TGTGCCATCAGTGAGGGGACTAGCGGGAGTACAGATACGCAGTATTTT. Translation: CAISEGTSGSTDTQYF.